This T cell receptor (beta chain) was identified in a study of CD8+CD57+ T cells in acquired aplastic anemia. Study overall: When averaged, DNA from sorted CD4+ and CD8+ cells came to 3 to 4 ug.

Germline CDR1 DFQATT, CDR2 SNEGSKA (reference sequence). Trimming removed 5 bases from V and 3 bases from J, with 14 bases in between. The CDR3 loop spans 15 amino acids. TCR beta VDJ combinations and CDR3 sequences were profiled from genomic DNA. TCRdb analysed the reads with MiXCR anew, one entry per CDR3 protein. The sample lists under 200,000 distinct CDR3 sequences; about 64% were seen once. Concerning this clonotype itself: Its target is not known.

The sequenced patients had an expansion of CD8+CD57+ cells seen by flow cytometry. Study-level findings and limits: Patients and controls were found to share twenty-nine CD8+ CDR3 sequences.

The chain recombines TRBV20-1 with TRBJ2-6, with no clear D. This receptor was identified in a human donor with aplastic anemia. The source material was sorted CD4+, CD8+, or CD8+CD57+ T cells (not recorded which) from PBMCs. For the CDR3, the DNA is TGCAGTGCTCCCCTCTCGCAGGTTGGGGCCAACGTCCTGACTTTC. Translation: CSAPLSQVGANVLTF.